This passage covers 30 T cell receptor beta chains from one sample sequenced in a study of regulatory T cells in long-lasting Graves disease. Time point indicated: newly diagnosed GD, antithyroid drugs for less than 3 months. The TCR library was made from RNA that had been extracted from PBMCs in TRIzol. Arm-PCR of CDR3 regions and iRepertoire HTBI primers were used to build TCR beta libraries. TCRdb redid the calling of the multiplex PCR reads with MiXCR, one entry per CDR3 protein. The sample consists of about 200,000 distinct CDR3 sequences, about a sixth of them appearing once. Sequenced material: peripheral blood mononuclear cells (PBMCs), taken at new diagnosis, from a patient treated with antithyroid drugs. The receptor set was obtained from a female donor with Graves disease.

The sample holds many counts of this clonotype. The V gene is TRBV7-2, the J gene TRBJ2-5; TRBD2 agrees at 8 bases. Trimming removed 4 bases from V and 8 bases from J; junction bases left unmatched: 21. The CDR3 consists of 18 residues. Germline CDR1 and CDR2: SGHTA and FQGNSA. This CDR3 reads CASSSADKPGLGPRTQYF. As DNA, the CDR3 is TGTGCCAGCAGCTCGGCGGATAAACCGGGACTAGGCCCTCGAACCCAGTACTTC.

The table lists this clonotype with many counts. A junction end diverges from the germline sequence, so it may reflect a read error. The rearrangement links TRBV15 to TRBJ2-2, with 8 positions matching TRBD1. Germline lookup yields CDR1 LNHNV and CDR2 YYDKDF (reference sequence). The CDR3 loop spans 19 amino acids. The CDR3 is CATSGEASRVGQETGELFF. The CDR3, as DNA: TGTGCCACCAGCGGAGAGGCTAGCCGCGTGGGACAGGAAACCGGGGAGCTGTTTTTT.

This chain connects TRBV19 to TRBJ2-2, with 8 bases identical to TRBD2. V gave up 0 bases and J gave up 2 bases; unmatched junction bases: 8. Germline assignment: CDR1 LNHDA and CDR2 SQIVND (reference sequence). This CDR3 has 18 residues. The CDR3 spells CASSIEAETSVNTGELFF. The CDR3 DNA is TGTGCCAGTAGTATAGAAGCCGAGACTAGCGTAAACACCGGGGAGCTGTTTTTT.

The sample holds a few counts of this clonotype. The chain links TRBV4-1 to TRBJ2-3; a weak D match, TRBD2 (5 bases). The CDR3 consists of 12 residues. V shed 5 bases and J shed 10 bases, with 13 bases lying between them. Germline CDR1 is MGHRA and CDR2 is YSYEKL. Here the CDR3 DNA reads TGCGCCAGCAGCTATCTTCCGGAGGCGCAGTATTTT. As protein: CASSYLPEAQYF.

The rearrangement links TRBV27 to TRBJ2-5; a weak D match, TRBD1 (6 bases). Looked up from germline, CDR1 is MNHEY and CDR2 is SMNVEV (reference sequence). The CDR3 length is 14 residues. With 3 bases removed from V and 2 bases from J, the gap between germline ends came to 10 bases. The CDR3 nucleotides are TGTGCCAGCAGTTTTTTGGACAGTCAAGAGACCCAGTACTTC. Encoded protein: CASSFLDSQETQYF.

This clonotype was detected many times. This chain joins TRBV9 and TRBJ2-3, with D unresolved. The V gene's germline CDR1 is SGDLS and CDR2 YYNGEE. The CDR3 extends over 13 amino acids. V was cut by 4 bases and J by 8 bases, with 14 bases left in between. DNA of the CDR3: TGTGCCAGCAGCTTAGACCCAGCCCTTACGCAGTATTTT. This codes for CASSLDPALTQYF. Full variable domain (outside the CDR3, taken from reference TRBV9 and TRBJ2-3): DSGVTQTPKHLITATGQRVTLRCSPRSGDLSVYWYQQSLDQGLQFLIQYYNGEERAKGNILERFSAQQFPDLHSELNLSSLELGDSALYFCASSLDPALTQYFGPGTRLTVL.

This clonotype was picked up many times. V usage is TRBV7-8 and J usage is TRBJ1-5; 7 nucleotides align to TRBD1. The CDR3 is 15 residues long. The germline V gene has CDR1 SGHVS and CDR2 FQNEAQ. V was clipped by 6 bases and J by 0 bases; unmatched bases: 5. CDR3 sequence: CASRPGTDSNQPQHF. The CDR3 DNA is TGTGCCAGCAGGCCCGGGACAGATAGCAATCAGCCCCAGCATTTT.

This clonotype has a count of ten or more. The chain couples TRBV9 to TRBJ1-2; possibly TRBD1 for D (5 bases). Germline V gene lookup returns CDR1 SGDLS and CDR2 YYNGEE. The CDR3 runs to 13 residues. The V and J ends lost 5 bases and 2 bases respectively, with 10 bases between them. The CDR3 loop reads CASSPRQNYGYTF. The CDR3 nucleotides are TGTGCCAGCAGTCCCCGACAGAACTATGGCTACACCTTC.

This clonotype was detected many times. The CDR3 DNA reads TGTGCCAGCAGCCAAGCGTGGTTCAGCGGATCCTACAATGAGCAGTTCTTC. Protein sequence: CASSQAWFSGSYNEQFF. The V and J genes are TRBV3-1 and TRBJ2-1; a possible D gene is TRBD2 (5 bases). Germline V CDR1 and CDR2: LGHDT, YNNKEL (reference sequence). V dropped 1 base and J dropped 1 base, with 14 bases sitting between them. The CDR3 length is 17 residues.

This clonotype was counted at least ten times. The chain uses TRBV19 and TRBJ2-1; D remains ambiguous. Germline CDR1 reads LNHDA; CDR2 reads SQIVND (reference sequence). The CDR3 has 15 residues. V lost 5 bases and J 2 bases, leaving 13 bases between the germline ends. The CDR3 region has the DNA TGTGCCAGTAGTCAGCGCGCCCCAACCTACAATGAGCAGTTCTTC. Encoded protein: CASSQRAPTYNEQFF.

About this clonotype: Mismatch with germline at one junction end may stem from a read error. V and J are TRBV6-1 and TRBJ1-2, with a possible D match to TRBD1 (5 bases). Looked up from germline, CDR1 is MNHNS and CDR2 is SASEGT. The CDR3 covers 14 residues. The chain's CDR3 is CTSRKGRESDGYTF. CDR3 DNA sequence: TGTACCAGCAGAAAGGGCAGGGAATCGGACGGCTACACCTTC.

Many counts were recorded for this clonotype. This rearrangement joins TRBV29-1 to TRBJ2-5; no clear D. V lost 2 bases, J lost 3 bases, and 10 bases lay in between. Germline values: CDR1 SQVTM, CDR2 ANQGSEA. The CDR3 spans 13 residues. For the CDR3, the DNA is TGCAGCGTTGAAAGGGCAGATAAAGAGACCCAGTACTTC. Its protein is CSVERADKETQYF.

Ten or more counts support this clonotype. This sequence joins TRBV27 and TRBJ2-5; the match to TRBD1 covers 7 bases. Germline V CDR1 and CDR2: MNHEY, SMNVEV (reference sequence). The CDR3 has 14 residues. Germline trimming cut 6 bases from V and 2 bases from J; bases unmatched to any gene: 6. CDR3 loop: CASRGNRGQETQYF. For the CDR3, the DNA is TGTGCCAGCAGAGGTAACAGGGGACAAGAGACCCAGTACTTC.

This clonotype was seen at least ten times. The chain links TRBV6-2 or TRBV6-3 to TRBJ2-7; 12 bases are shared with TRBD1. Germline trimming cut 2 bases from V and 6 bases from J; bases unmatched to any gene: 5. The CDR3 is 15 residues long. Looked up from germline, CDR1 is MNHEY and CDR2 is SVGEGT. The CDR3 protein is CASSYPGTGGCEQYF. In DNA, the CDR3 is TGTGCCAGCAGTTACCCCGGGACAGGGGGCTGCGAGCAGTACTTC.

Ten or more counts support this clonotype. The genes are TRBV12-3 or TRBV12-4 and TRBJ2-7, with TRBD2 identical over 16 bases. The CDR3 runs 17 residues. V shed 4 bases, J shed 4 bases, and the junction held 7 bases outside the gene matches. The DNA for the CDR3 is TGTGCCAGCAGTTCCGGGACTAGCGGGAGGGCCGGGTACGAGCAGTACTTC. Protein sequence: CASSSGTSGRAGYEQYF.

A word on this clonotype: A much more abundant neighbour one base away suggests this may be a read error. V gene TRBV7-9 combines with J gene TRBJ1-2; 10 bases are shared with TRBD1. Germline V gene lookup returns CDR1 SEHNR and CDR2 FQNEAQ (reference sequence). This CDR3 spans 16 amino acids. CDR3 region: CVSSLRGTGVGYGYTF. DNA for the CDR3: TGTGTCAGCAGCTTAAGGGGGACAGGGGTAGGATATGGCTACACCTTC. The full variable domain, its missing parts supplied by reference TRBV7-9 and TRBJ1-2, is DTGVSQNPRHKITKRGQNVTFRCDPISEHNRLYWYRQTLGQGPEFLTYFQNEAQLEKSRLLSDRFSAERPKGSFSTLEIQRTEQGDSAMYLCVSSLRGTGVGYGYTFGSGTRLTVV.

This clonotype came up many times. DNA for the CDR3: TGTGCCAGCAGCTTGGAGGGTAGCGGGTCAGCCTACGAGCAGTACTTC. Its protein is CASSLEGSGSAYEQYF. J is TRBJ2-7 and V is TRBV5-5, with TRBD2 matching over 7 bases. The V gene's germline CDR1 is SGHKS and CDR2 YYEKEE (reference sequence). With 0 bases clipped from V and 2 bases from J, the junction kept 8 bases outside the gene matches. There are 16 residues in the CDR3.

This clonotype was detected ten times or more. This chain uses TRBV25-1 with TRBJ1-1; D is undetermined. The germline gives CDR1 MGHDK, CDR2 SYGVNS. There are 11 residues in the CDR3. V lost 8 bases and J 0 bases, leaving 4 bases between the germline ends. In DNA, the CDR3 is TGTGCCAGCGGGCTGAACACTGAAGCTTTCTTT. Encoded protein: CASGLNTEAFF.

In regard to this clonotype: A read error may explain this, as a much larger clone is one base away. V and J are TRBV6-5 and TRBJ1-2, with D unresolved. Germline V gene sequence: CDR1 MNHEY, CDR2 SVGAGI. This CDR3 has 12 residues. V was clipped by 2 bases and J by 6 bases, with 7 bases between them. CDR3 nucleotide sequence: TGTGCCAGCAGTTACAAAGGAGATGGCTACACCTTC. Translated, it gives CASSYKGDGYTF.

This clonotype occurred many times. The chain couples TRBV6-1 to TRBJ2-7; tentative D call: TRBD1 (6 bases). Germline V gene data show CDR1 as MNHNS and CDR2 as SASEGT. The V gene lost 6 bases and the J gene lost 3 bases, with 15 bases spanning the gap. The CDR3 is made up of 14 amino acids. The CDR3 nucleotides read TGTGCCAGCAGCCCCTCTAGGGGGAACTACGAGCAGTACTTC. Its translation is CASSPSRGNYEQYF.

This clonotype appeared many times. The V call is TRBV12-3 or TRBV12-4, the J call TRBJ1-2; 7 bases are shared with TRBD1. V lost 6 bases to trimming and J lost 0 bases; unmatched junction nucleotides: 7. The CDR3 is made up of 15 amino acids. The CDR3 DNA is TGTGCCAGCAGACCGGGACAGCCAACTAACTATGGCTACACCTTC. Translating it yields CASRPGQPTNYGYTF.

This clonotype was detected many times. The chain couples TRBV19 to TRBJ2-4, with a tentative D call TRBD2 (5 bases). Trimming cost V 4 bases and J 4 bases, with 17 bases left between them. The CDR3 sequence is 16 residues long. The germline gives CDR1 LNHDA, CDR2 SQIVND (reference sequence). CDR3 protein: CASSTHATRRKNIQYF. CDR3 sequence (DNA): TGTGCCAGTAGTACCCACGCGACGCGGAGGAAAAACATTCAGTACTTC.

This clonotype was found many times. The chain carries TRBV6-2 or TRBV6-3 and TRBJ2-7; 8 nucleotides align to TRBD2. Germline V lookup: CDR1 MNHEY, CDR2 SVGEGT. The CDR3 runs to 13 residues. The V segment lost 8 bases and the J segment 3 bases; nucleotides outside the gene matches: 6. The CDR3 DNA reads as TGTGCCAGCGGAAGCGGGAGCCTCTACGAGCAGTACTTC. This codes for CASGSGSLYEQYF.

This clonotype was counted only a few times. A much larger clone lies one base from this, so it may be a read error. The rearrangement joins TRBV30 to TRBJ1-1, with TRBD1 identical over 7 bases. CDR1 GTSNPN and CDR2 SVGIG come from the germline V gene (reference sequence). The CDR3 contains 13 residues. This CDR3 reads CAWARQGWTGAFF. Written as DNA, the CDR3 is TGTGCCTGGGCCAGACAGGGATGGACTGGAGCTTTCTTT.

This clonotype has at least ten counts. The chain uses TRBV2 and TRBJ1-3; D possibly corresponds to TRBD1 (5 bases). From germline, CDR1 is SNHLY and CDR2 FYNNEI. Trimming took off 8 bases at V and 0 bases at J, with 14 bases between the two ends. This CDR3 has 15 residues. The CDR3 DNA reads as TGTGCCAGCGAATCCGGGGCGGTCTCTGGAAACACCATATATTTT. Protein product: CASESGAVSGNTIYF. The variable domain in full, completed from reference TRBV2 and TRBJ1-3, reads EPEVTQTPSHQVTQMGQEVILRCVPISNHLYFYWYRQILGQKVEFLVSFYNNEISEKSEIFDDQFSVERPDGSNFTLKIRSTKLEDSAMYFCASESGAVSGNTIYFGEGSWLTVV.

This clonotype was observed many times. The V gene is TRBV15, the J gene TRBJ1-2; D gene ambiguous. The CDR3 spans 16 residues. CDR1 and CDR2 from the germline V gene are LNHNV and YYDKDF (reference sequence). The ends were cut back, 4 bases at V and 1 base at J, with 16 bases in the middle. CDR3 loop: CATSTRPPRINYGYTF. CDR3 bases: TGTGCCACCAGCACTCGACCCCCAAGAATTAACTATGGCTACACCTTC.

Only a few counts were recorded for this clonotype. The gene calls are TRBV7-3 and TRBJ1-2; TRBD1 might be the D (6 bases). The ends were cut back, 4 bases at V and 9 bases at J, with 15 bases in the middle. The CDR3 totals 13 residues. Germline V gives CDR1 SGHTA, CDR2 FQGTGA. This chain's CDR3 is CASSSTGYESYTF. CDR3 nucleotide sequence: TGTGCCAGCAGCTCTACAGGGTATGAAAGCTACACCTTC. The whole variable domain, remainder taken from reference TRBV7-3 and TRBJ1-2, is GAGVSQTPSNKVTEKGKYVELRCDPISGHTALYWYRQSLGQGPEFLIYFQGTGAADDSGLPNDRFFAVRPEGSVSTLKIQRTERGDSAVYLCASSSTGYESYTFGSGTRLTVV.

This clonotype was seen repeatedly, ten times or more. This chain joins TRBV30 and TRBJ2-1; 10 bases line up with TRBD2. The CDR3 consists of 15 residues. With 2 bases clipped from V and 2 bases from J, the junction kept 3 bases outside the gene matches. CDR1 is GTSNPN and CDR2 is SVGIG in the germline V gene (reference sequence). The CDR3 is CAWSPGLAAYNEQFF. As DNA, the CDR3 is TGTGCCTGGAGTCCAGGACTAGCGGCCTACAATGAGCAGTTCTTC. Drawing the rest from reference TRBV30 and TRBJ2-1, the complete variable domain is SQTIHQWPATLVQPVGSPLSLECTVEGTSNPNLYWYRQAAGRGLQLLFYSVGIGQISSEVPQNLSASRPQDRQFILSSKKLLLSDSGFYLCAWSPGLAAYNEQFFGPGTRLTVL.

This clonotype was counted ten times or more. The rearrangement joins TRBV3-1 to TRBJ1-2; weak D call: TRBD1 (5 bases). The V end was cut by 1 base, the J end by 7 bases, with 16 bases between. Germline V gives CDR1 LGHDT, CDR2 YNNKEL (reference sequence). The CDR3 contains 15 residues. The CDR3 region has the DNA TGTGCCAGCAGCCAAGGTCTGCCGGGGGAGGGTGGCTACACCTTC. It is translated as CASSQGLPGEGGYTF.

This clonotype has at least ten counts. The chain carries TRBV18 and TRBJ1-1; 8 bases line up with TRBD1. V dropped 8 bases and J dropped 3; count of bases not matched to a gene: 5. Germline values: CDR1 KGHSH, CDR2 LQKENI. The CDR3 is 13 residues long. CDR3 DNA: TGTGCCAGCAGCCAGGACAGGGACACTGAAGCTTTCTTT. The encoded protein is CASSQDRDTEAFF.